One and the same sample provided the 8 T cell receptor beta chains below, sequenced in a study of spatial heterogeneity in lung cancer. A single record per CDR3 protein comes from TCRdb applying MiXCR to the 5' RACE reads. The data show 110,000 or so distinct CDR3 sequences, 10% to 12% seen once. As for time point: blood at routine non-recurrence follow-up after resection. The sequences come from PBMCs, collected at follow-up. The receptors derive from a female donor with early-stage non-small cell lung cancer.

This clonotype was counted many times. This chain connects TRBV18 to TRBJ2-5; maybe TRBD2 (5 bases). The germline V and J ends were trimmed by 8 bases and 2 bases, with 15 bases remaining between them. CDR3 length: 14 amino acids. CDR1 and CDR2 (germline): KGHSH, LQKENI. CDR3 DNA: TGTGCCAGCCAGCAAGATGAGCGGCAAGAGACCCAGTACTTC. Amino acids: CASQQDERQETQYF.

J is TRBJ2-7 and V is TRBV28; D gene ambiguous. Trimming left V 5 bases short and J 9 bases short, with 11 bases between. This CDR3 comprises 11 residues. CDR1 and CDR2 (germline): MDHEN, SYDVKM. As DNA, the CDR3 is TGTGCCAGCAGTGCCCGGGTCGGGCAGTACTTC. Translating gives CASSARVGQYF.

V usage is TRBV5-4 and J usage is TRBJ2-1; 7 bases are shared with TRBD1. J was trimmed by 7 bases and V by 2 bases; bases with no gene match: 6. The CDR3 has 14 residues. Germline V gives CDR1 SGHNT, CDR2 YYREEE (reference sequence). CDR3 loop: CASSLTRGQNEQFF. CDR3 DNA sequence: TGTGCCAGCAGCTTAACAAGGGGGCAAAATGAGCAGTTCTTC.

The chain uses TRBV5-1 and TRBJ1-2, with TRBD1 identical over 9 bases. The germline gives CDR1 SGHRS, CDR2 YFSETQ. Germline trimming cut 4 bases from V and 6 bases from J; bases unmatched to any gene: 4. The CDR3 covers 13 residues. For the CDR3, the DNA is TGCGCCAGCAGCCCGGGACAGGGAGATGGCTACACCTTC. Its protein product is CASSPGQGDGYTF.

This clonotype was seen a handful of times. V and J are TRBV10-3 and TRBJ2-3; 7 bases are shared with TRBD1. The CDR3 runs 16 residues. Germline trimming cut 3 bases from V and 0 bases from J; bases unmatched to any gene: 6. Germline assignment: CDR1 ENHRY and CDR2 SYGVKD. This CDR3 is CAISEGRGISTDTQYF. The CDR3 nucleotides are TGTGCCATCAGTGAAGGCAGGGGGATTAGCACAGATACGCAGTATTTT.

This clonotype was detected a few times. The chain links TRBV5-1 to TRBJ2-7; TRBD1 aligns across 8 bases. V lost 2 bases, J lost 2 bases, and 3 bases stayed unmatched. The CDR3 length is 14 residues. Germline lookup yields CDR1 SGHRS and CDR2 YFSETQ. The CDR3 region has the DNA TGCGCCAGCAGCTTCGGACAGGGTACCTACGAGCAGTACTTC. It codes for CASSFGQGTYEQYF.

This clonotype came up many times. The chain recombines TRBV11-3 with TRBJ2-1, with 10 bases identical to TRBD2. CDR3 length equals 17 residues. The V gene end was trimmed by 3 bases and the J gene end by 0 bases; junction bases not matched to a gene: 5. Germline V lookup: CDR1 SGHNT, CDR2 YENEEA. CDR3 DNA sequence: TGTGCCAGCAGCTTGAGCGGGAGGGCCAGCTCCTACAATGAGCAGTTCTTC. This sequence encodes CASSLSGRASSYNEQFF.

The J gene is TRBJ1-2, the V gene TRBV7-9; D call uncertain. The length of the CDR3 is 13 residues. Deletions cut 3 bases from V and 0 bases from J, with 5 bases between. In germline, CDR1 is SEHNR, CDR2 FQNEAQ (reference sequence). The CDR3 coding sequence is TGTGCCAGCAGCTTGCAGGCTAACTATGGCTACACCTTC. Protein sequence: CASSLQANYGYTF.